One sample yielded the 13 T cell receptor beta chains listed below, sequenced in a study of T cell responses to AZD1222 COVID-19 vaccine. TCRdb's copy holds only in-frame clones and misses some; the assay was immunoSEQ multiplex PCR. This repertoire shows about 140,000 clones, just over 85% found once; its top ten account for roughly 3%. The sequences come from peripheral blood, collected on day 0 of AZD1222 vaccination. These receptors all come from an adult in good health.

CDR3 in DNA: TGTGCCACAGGGTGGGACACTGAAGCTTTCTTT. It yields the protein CATGWDTEAFF. The rearrangement uses TRBV28 and TRBJ1-1; tentative D call: TRBD1 (5 bases). The CDR3 is 11 residues long. The germline V and J ends were trimmed by 10 bases and 3 bases, with 9 bases remaining between them. Germline CDR1 and CDR2: MDHEN and SYDVKM. The variable domain in full, with the rest retrieved from reference TRBV28 and TRBJ1-1, is DVKVTQSSRYLVKRTGEKVFLECVQDMDHENMFWYRQDPGLGLRLIYFSYDVKMKEKGDIPEGYSVSREKKERFSLILESASTNQTSMYLCATGWDTEAFFGQGTRLTVV.

The chain is built from TRBV5-4 and TRBJ2-3, with 9 positions matching TRBD1. The germline gives CDR1 SGHNT, CDR2 YYREEE (reference sequence). Unmatched junction bases numbered 6, after V lost 4 bases and J lost 6 bases. The CDR3 is 14 residues long. The CDR3: CASSLDRGGDTQYF. The CDR3 region has the DNA TGTGCCAGCAGCCTGGACAGGGGAGGCGATACGCAGTATTTT.

The V and J genes are TRBV30 and TRBJ1-1, with D maybe TRBD1 (6 bases). Trimming left V 4 bases short and J 4 bases short, with 10 bases between. This CDR3 spans 12 amino acids. Germline CDR1 GTSNPN, CDR2 SVGIG (reference sequence). CDR3 sequence (DNA): TGTGCCTGGACACAGGGAGGCACTGAAGCTTTCTTT. Translated: CAWTQGGTEAFF.

J is TRBJ2-7 and V is TRBV24-1, with D maybe TRBD1 (6 bases). Germline V CDR1 and CDR2: KGHDR, SFDVKD. V was clipped by 3 bases and J by 5 bases, with 13 bases between them. CDR3 size: 14 residues. CDR3 DNA sequence: TGTGCCACCAGTGATCCCACAGGGAGAGACGAGCAGTACTTC. Its translation is CATSDPTGRDEQYF.

This clone was observed a single time. This chain joins TRBV18 and TRBJ1-2; D perhaps matches TRBD1 (6 bases). The CDR3 contains 13 residues. CDR1 and CDR2 from the germline V gene are KGHSH and LQKENI. V shed 3 bases and J shed 7 bases, with 12 bases lying between them. The CDR3 is CASSPSGDGGYTF. The CDR3 nucleotides are TGTGCCAGCTCACCTTCAGGGGATGGTGGCTACACCTTC.

The chain employs TRBV19 and TRBJ2-2; no clear D gene. The germline gives CDR1 LNHDA, CDR2 SQIVND (reference sequence). Between the trimmed V and J ends, which lost 7 bases and 1 base, there was a span of 10 bases. CDR3 size: 14 residues. The CDR3 DNA is TGTGCCAGTATGGTAGAATTGAACACCGGGGAGCTGTTTTTT. This gives the protein CASMVELNTGELFF.

The gene calls are TRBV7-9 and TRBJ1-4; D remains unclear. Trimming removed 2 bases at V and 0 bases at J, with 13 bases between. CDR3 length: 17 amino acids. Germline V gene sequence: CDR1 SEHNR, CDR2 FQNEAQ (reference sequence). CDR3 amino acids: CASSLRFNPTTNEKLFF. In DNA form, the CDR3 reads TGTGCCAGCAGCTTAAGGTTTAACCCCACAACTAATGAAAAACTGTTTTTT.

This sequence joins TRBV7-8 and TRBJ2-7, with 14 bases identical to TRBD2. Germline-derived CDR1 and CDR2 are SGHVS and FQNEAQ. This CDR3 comprises 16 residues. V shed 1 base and J 4 bases; nucleotides not matched to a gene: 3. The CDR3 DNA is TGTGCCAGCAGCTTAGTGGGGACTAGCGGGAGTTACGAGCAGTACTTC. It yields the protein CASSLVGTSGSYEQYF.

V gene TRBV7-9 combines with J gene TRBJ1-5, with D maybe TRBD1 (6 bases). Germline assignment: CDR1 SEHNR and CDR2 FQNEAQ (reference sequence). The CDR3 has 17 residues. Deletions cut 2 bases from V and 6 bases from J, with 20 bases between. The CDR3 nucleotides read TGTGCCAGCAGCTTATTCGATTACAGGGAAGGGGGTCAGCCCCAGCATTTT. This codes for CASSLFDYREGGQPQHF.

Comments on this clone: A junction end diverges from the germline sequence, so it may reflect a read error. The chain employs TRBV10-2 and TRBJ2-3; D perhaps matches TRBD2 (5 bases). Germline CDR1 WSHSY, CDR2 SAAADI. This CDR3 has 11 amino acids. The CDR3 loop reads CASSETNWVHF. In DNA, the CDR3 is TGCGCCAGCAGCGAGACTAATTGGGTACATTTT.

The chain couples TRBV11-1 to TRBJ1-1; D unresolved. The germline V and J ends were trimmed by 3 bases and 3 bases, with 11 bases remaining between them. In germline, CDR1 is SGHAT, CDR2 FQDESV (reference sequence). CDR3 length equals 14 residues. The DNA of the CDR3 is TGTGCCAGCAGCTTTGGAGGGTGGGACACTGAAGCTTTCTTT. Translated, it gives CASSFGGWDTEAFF.

This chain uses TRBV30 with TRBJ2-1, with 8 bases identical to TRBD2. The J segment lost 6 bases and the V segment lost 5 bases, leaving 12 bases of the junction unmatched. The CDR3 has 15 residues. Germline V gene sequence: CDR1 GTSNPN, CDR2 SVGIG (reference sequence). The CDR3 sequence: CAWRTGTRVANEQFF. The CDR3 coding sequence is TGTGCCTGGCGTACCGGGACTAGGGTGGCCAATGAGCAGTTCTTC.

The chain joins TRBV30 to TRBJ2-1; no firm D call. The CDR3 has 10 residues. Germline V lookup: CDR1 GTSNPN, CDR2 SVGIG (reference sequence). V was clipped by 2 bases and J by 13 bases, with 9 bases between them. This chain's CDR3 is CAWSRDLQFF. As DNA, the CDR3 is TGTGCCTGGAGTAGAGACCTACAGTTCTTC.